The 32 T cell receptor beta chains below were found in one sample sequenced in a study of control samples from healthy donors and cancer patients. TCRdb keeps only in-frame clones here, not all; method: immunoSEQ multiplex PCR. This sample yields 75,000 to 100,000 clones, of which roughly 92% are seen a single time; less than 3.5% belongs to the top ten. Input material: blood. Receptor source: a human donor in good health. The donor label of this sample is uncertain.

The V and J genes are TRBV6-2 or TRBV6-3 and TRBJ2-5; the match to TRBD1 covers 8 bases. CDR1 and CDR2 (germline): MNHEY, SVGEGT. The junction had 9 bases not matched to a gene; V was cut back by 5 bases and J by 1 base. The CDR3 has 16 amino acids. CDR3 bases: TGTGCCAGCAGTGACAGGGGAATGATTTTCCAAGAGACCCAGTACTTC. The encoded protein is CASSDRGMIFQETQYF.

This clone occurred once. The chain joins TRBV10-3 to TRBJ1-1, with D uncertain. Trimming left V 3 bases short and J 11 bases short, with 13 bases between. Germline assignment: CDR1 ENHRY and CDR2 SYGVKD. The CDR3 runs 12 residues. The CDR3 region is CAISDEGLEAFF. DNA for the CDR3: TGTGCCATCAGTGACGAAGGGTTGGAGGCTTTCTTT.

The gene calls are TRBV28 and TRBJ1-5, with TRBD1 identical over 7 bases. The CDR3 spans 17 residues. Germline V CDR1 and CDR2: MDHEN, SYDVKM. V lost 4 bases, J lost 0 bases, and 9 bases stayed unmatched. Here the CDR3 reads CASSSHTGEFSNQPQHF. The DNA of the CDR3 is TGTGCCAGCAGTTCCCATACAGGGGAATTTAGCAATCAGCCCCAGCATTTT.

The genes are TRBV24-1 and TRBJ2-2, with D tentatively TRBD2 (6 bases). CDR3 size: 17 residues. V was shortened by 1 base and J by 7 bases, with 18 bases between the two germline ends. Germline loops: CDR1 KGHDR, CDR2 SFDVKD. The CDR3 loop reads CATSDFSPGVVGGELFF. For the CDR3, the DNA is TGTGCCACCAGTGATTTTTCCCCGGGGGTTGTCGGCGGGGAGCTGTTTTTT.

This clone was seen just once. The genes are TRBV27 and TRBJ2-3, with 9 bases lining up with TRBD1. V lost 11 bases, J lost 2 bases, and 8 bases stayed unmatched. The germline V gene encodes CDR1 MNHEY and CDR2 SMNVEV (reference sequence). CDR3 length: 14 amino acids. CDR3 DNA: TGTGCCGGTCCGACAGGGGGGGACACAGATACGCAGTATTTT. Encoded protein: CAGPTGGDTDTQYF.

Here the CDR3 reads CASSRRKTLSNEKLFF. In DNA, the CDR3 is TGTGCCAGTAGTCGACGAAAGACATTATCTAATGAAAAACTGTTTTTT. This chain connects TRBV19 to TRBJ1-4, with unresolved D. V gave up 5 bases and J gave up 3 bases, with 16 bases separating them. The CDR3 spans 16 residues. The germline V gene encodes CDR1 LNHDA and CDR2 SQIVND (reference sequence).

The chain is built from TRBV18 and TRBJ2-6, with 8 bases that match TRBD1. Looked up from germline, CDR1 is KGHSH and CDR2 is LQKENI. This CDR3 spans 19 amino acids. The V gene end was trimmed by 3 bases and the J gene end by 0 bases; junction bases not matched to a gene: 10. The DNA of the CDR3 is TGTGCCAGCTCACCTATTTCGCAGGGGGCGATCTCTGGGGCCAACGTCCTGACTTTC. Its protein is CASSPISQGAISGANVLTF.

This chain links TRBV27 with TRBJ2-1; D tentatively reads TRBD1 or TRBD2 (5 bases each). Germline CDR1 and CDR2: MNHEY and SMNVEV (reference sequence). This CDR3 comprises 16 residues. The V end was cut by 2 bases, the J end by 5 bases, with 16 bases between. CDR3 nucleotide sequence: TGTGCCAGCAGTTTAAATCAGGGAGACCTTAACAATGAGCAGTTCTTC. Translated, it gives CASSLNQGDLNNEQFF.

This chain links TRBV13 with TRBJ1-3; TRBD1 is a possible D gene (5 bases). Germline CDR1 and CDR2: PRHDT and FYEKMQ (reference sequence). The CDR3 length is 18 residues. The ends were cut back, 3 bases at V and 0 bases at J, with 18 bases in the middle. CDR3 region: CASSFAGRGFFSGNTIYF. CDR3 sequence (DNA): TGTGCCAGCAGCTTCGCGGGACGAGGGTTTTTCTCTGGAAACACCATATATTTT.

The rearrangement links TRBV11-2 to TRBJ1-2; D not resolved. V shed 2 bases and J shed 1 base, with 11 bases lying between them. The CDR3 contains 15 residues. Looked up from germline, CDR1 is SGHAT and CDR2 is FQNNGV. The CDR3 region is CASSLSGRINYGYTF. The CDR3 DNA follows: TGTGCCAGCAGCTTATCCGGCAGGATTAACTATGGCTACACCTTC.

The chain is built from TRBV5-1 and TRBJ2-5; the D call may be TRBD1 or TRBD2 (5 bases each). From germline, CDR1 is SGHRS and CDR2 YFSETQ. The CDR3 has 13 amino acids. V lost 5 bases to trimming and J lost 8 bases, with 16 bases between them. The CDR3 loop reads CASRENDRDTQYF. CDR3 bases: TGCGCCAGCAGGGAGAATGACCGGGACACCCAGTACTTC. Complete variable domain (other parts from reference TRBV5-1 and TRBJ2-5): KAGVTQTPRYLIKTRGQQVTLSCSPISGHRSVSWYQQTPGQGLQFLFEYFSETQRNKGNFPGRFSGRQFSNSRSEMNVSTLELGDSALYLCASRENDRDTQYFGPGTRLLVL.

The V gene is TRBV12-3 or TRBV12-4, the J gene TRBJ2-3; D remains unclear. Trimming shortened V by 7 bases and J by 3 bases, and 11 bases separated the two germline ends. The CDR3 consists of 13 residues. This CDR3 is CASTEDKTDTQYF. The CDR3 DNA is TGTGCCAGCACCGAAGACAAAACAGATACGCAGTATTTT.

CDR3 coding DNA: TGTGCCAGCAGTCCCATGAGCTTCACAGATACGCAGTATTTT. It yields the protein CASSPMSFTDTQYF. The chain uses TRBV7-2 and TRBJ2-3; D remains ambiguous. V lost 6 bases and J lost 2, with 12 bases in between. Looked up from germline, CDR1 is SGHTA and CDR2 is FQGNSA. This CDR3 region has 14 residues.

The genes are TRBV5-4 and TRBJ1-1; D is possibly TRBD1 (5 bases). Deletions cut 3 bases from V and 1 base from J, with 19 bases between. This CDR3 has 17 residues. Looked up from germline, CDR1 is SGHNT and CDR2 is YYREEE (reference sequence). CDR3: CASSSLRLREGNTEAFF. The CDR3 DNA follows: TGTGCCAGCAGCTCTCTCCGCCTCAGGGAGGGGAACACTGAAGCTTTCTTT.

V is TRBV3-1 (or the pseudogene TRBV3-2) and J is TRBJ2-5; the D gene could be TRBD1 or TRBD2 (5 bases each). The CDR3 is made up of 22 amino acids. With 0 bases removed from V and 5 bases from J, the gap between germline ends came to 34 bases. CDR1 and CDR2 (germline): LGHDT, YNNKEL (reference sequence). The CDR3 reads CASSQDARGKIRGPAPLETQYF. The CDR3 nucleotides are TGTGCCAGCAGCCAAGATGCCCGGGGAAAAATCCGGGGCCCCGCGCCCCTGGAGACCCAGTACTTC.

J is TRBJ1-2 and V is TRBV6-5, with a possible D match to TRBD1 (5 bases). The germline V gene encodes CDR1 MNHEY and CDR2 SVGAGI. CDR3 length equals 15 residues. Trimming took off 2 bases at V and 8 bases at J, with 18 bases between the two ends. For the CDR3, the DNA is TGTGCCAGCAGTTACCTGGGGGACCCAACCCGCGGCTACACCTTC. It encodes CASSYLGDPTRGYTF.

This chain links TRBV6-5 with TRBJ2-1; 8 nucleotides agree with TRBD2. There are 11 residues in the CDR3. V trimming: 8 bases; J trimming: 6 bases; junction bases outside the gene matches: 0. The germline V gene encodes CDR1 MNHEY and CDR2 SVGAGI. CDR3 nucleotide sequence: TGTGCCAGCGCGGGAGGCAATGAGCAGTTCTTC. Translation: CASAGGNEQFF.

V usage is TRBV15 and J usage is TRBJ1-5; D remains unclear. Germline-derived CDR1 and CDR2 are LNHNV and YYDKDF (reference sequence). There are 13 residues in the CDR3. V shed 0 bases and J shed 8 bases, with 8 bases lying between them. CDR3 sequence: CATSRDLEEPQHF. CDR3 bases: TGTGCCACCAGCAGAGATCTGGAGGAGCCCCAGCATTTT.

V and J are TRBV30 and TRBJ2-3; D may correspond to TRBD1 or TRBD2 (5 bases each). Trimming left V 5 bases short and J 2 bases short, with 11 bases between. The CDR3 covers 13 residues. Germline assignment: CDR1 GTSNPN and CDR2 SVGIG (reference sequence). The CDR3 reads CAWGEGNTDTQYF. CDR3 in DNA: TGTGCCTGGGGAGAGGGGAACACAGATACGCAGTATTTT.

The chain couples TRBV30 to TRBJ2-5, with 8 positions matching TRBD1. The CDR3 totals 16 residues. Per germline, CDR1 GTSNPN and CDR2 SVGIG (reference sequence). V lost 5 bases to trimming and J lost 1 base; unmatched junction nucleotides: 12. For the CDR3, the DNA is TGTGCCTGGCTTCCCCGGGACAGGCGACCCCAAGAGACCCAGTACTTC. Residues: CAWLPRDRRPQETQYF.

The chain carries TRBV18 and TRBJ1-2; 11 bases match TRBD1. J was trimmed by 6 bases and V by 1 base; bases with no gene match: 7. This CDR3 is built from 16 residues. Germline V lookup: CDR1 KGHSH, CDR2 LQKENI. CDR3 coding DNA: TGTGCCAGCTCACCACGAGTGGACAGGGGGCTGGATGGCTACACCTTC. Amino acid sequence: CASSPRVDRGLDGYTF.

In this sample, this clone turned up a few times. This chain uses TRBV30 with TRBJ1-5; a possible D gene is TRBD1 (6 bases). The CDR3 runs to 13 residues. The V gene's germline CDR1 is GTSNPN and CDR2 SVGIG (reference sequence). V lost 1 base and J lost 12, with 16 bases in between. CDR3 sequence reads: CAWSAARGELQHF. The DNA for the CDR3 is TGTGCCTGGAGTGCCGCGAGGGGGGAGCTCCAGCATTTT.

This chain uses TRBV6-5 with TRBJ1-1; 7 nucleotides match TRBD1. The CDR3 is made up of 12 amino acids. The V segment lost 5 bases and the J segment 11 bases; nucleotides outside the gene matches: 8. Germline values: CDR1 MNHEY, CDR2 SVGAGI. The CDR3 DNA is TGTGCCAGCAGTAGCCGGGACAGACAGGCTTTCTTT. This sequence encodes CASSSRDRQAFF.

This clone was counted between two and nine times. V and J are TRBV7-7 and TRBJ2-1; the match to TRBD2 covers 11 bases. Germline V gives CDR1 SSHAT, CDR2 FNYEAQ (reference sequence). With 2 bases clipped from V and 4 bases from J, the junction kept 19 bases outside the gene matches. The CDR3 loop spans 21 amino acids. The CDR3 DNA sequence: TGTGCCAGCAGCTTATTTCCCTCCGGGACTAGCGGACAGCTGAAATACAATGAGCAGTTCTTC. It codes for CASSLFPSGTSGQLKYNEQFF.

The chain is built from TRBV18 and TRBJ1-1; D unclear. V lost 3 bases to trimming and J lost 5 bases, with 13 bases between them. CDR1 is KGHSH, CDR2 LQKENI, per germline. This CDR3 has 14 amino acids. The CDR3 DNA follows: TGTGCCAGCTCACCTAACAAGGGTGGAACTGAAGCTTTCTTT. It yields the protein CASSPNKGGTEAFF.

This chain joins TRBV29-1 and TRBJ1-5, with D uncertain. The germline V and J ends were trimmed by 4 bases and 5 bases, with 9 bases remaining between them. The CDR3 sequence is 12 residues long. Germline V gene sequence: CDR1 SQVTM, CDR2 ANQGSEA. The CDR3 region has the DNA TGCAGCGTTGGAATGAGGGATCAGCCCCAGCATTTT. It is translated as CSVGMRDQPQHF. The full variable domain, in which reference TRBV29-1 and TRBJ1-5 provide the parts outside the CDR3, is SAVISQKPSRDICQRGTSLTIQCQVDSQVTMMFWYRQQPGQSLTLIATANQGSEATYESGFVIDKFPISRPNLTFSTLTVSNMSPEDSSIYLCSVGMRDQPQHFGDGTRLSIL.

The V call is TRBV11-2, the J call TRBJ2-1, with no clear D. The CDR3 loop spans 15 amino acids. Germline V lookup: CDR1 SGHAT, CDR2 FQNNGV. Trimming took 1 base from V and 3 from J, leaving 10 bases between them. CDR3 amino acids: CASSLGPQDYNEQFF. The CDR3 nucleotides read TGTGCCAGCAGCTTAGGGCCACAAGACTACAATGAGCAGTTCTTC.

This clone has a single count. The chain carries TRBV7-2 and TRBJ2-5; the match to TRBD2 covers 7 bases. This CDR3 comprises 15 residues. V shed 3 bases, J shed 1 base, and the junction held 5 bases outside the gene matches. Germline loops: CDR1 SGHTA, CDR2 FQGNSA. The CDR3 nucleotides read TGTGCCAGCAGCTTCGGGAGGCGGACCCAAGAGACCCAGTACTTC. The encoded protein is CASSFGRRTQETQYF.

The gene calls are TRBV5-1 and TRBJ1-2; D not certain. V gave up 0 bases and J gave up 3 bases, with 9 bases separating them. The CDR3 length is 14 residues. Germline V gene data show CDR1 as SGHRS and CDR2 as YFSETQ. CDR3 protein: CASSLEVTDYGYTF. The CDR3, as DNA: TGCGCCAGCAGCTTGGAAGTTACAGACTATGGCTACACCTTC.

The CDR3 DNA sequence: TGTGCCAGCTCCCTAGGGGGCTGGGACACTGAAGCTTTCTTT. Encoded protein: CASSLGGWDTEAFF. V is TRBV18 and J is TRBJ1-1; 7 bases match TRBD1. Trimming took 6 bases from V and 3 from J; bases not matched to a gene: 7. CDR3 length: 14 amino acids. CDR1 and CDR2 (germline): KGHSH, LQKENI.

This chain uses TRBV9 with TRBJ2-1; perhaps D is TRBD1 or TRBD2 (6 bases each). The CDR3 has 14 residues. Germline CDR1 and CDR2: SGDLS and YYNGEE. V was clipped by 0 bases and J by 10 bases, with 14 bases between them. The CDR3 loop reads CASSVAWGAGEQFF. Written as DNA, the CDR3 is TGTGCCAGCAGCGTAGCGTGGGGGGCAGGGGAGCAGTTCTTC.

The chain carries TRBV6-5 and TRBJ2-1; D is unresolved. The V end was cut by 8 bases, the J end by 4 bases, with 12 bases between. CDR1 is MNHEY and CDR2 is SVGAGI in the germline V gene. The CDR3 extends over 13 amino acids. Written as DNA, the CDR3 is TGTGCCAGCCGACCTCTCTCTTACAATGAGCAGTTCTTC. It yields the protein CASRPLSYNEQFF.